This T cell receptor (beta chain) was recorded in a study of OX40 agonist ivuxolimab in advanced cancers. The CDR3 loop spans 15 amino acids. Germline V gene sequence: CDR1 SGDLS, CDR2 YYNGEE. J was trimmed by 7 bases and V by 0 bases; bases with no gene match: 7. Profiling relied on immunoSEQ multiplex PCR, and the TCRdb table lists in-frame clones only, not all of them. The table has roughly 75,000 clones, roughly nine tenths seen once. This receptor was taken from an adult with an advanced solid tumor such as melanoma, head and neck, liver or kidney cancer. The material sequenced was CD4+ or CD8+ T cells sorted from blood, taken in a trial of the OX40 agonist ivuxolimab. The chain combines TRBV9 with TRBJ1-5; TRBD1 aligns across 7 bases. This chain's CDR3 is CASSVGGGAEQPQHF. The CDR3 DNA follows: TGTGCCAGCAGCGTAGGAGGGGGCGCGGAGCAGCCCCAGCATTTT.